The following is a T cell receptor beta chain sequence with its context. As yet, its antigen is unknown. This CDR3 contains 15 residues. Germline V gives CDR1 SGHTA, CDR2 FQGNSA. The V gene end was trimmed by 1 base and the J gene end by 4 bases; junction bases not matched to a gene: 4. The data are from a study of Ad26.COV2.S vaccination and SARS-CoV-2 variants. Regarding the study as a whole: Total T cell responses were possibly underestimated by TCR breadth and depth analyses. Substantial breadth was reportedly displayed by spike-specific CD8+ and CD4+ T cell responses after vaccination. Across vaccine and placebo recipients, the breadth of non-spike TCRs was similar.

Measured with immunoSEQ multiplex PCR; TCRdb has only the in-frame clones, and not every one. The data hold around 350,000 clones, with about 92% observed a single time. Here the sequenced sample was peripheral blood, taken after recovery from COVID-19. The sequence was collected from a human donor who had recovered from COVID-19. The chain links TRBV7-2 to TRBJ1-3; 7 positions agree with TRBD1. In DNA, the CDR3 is TGTGCCAGCAGCTTAGGGCCAGGGGGAGGAAACACCATATATTTT. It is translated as CASSLGPGGGNTIYF.